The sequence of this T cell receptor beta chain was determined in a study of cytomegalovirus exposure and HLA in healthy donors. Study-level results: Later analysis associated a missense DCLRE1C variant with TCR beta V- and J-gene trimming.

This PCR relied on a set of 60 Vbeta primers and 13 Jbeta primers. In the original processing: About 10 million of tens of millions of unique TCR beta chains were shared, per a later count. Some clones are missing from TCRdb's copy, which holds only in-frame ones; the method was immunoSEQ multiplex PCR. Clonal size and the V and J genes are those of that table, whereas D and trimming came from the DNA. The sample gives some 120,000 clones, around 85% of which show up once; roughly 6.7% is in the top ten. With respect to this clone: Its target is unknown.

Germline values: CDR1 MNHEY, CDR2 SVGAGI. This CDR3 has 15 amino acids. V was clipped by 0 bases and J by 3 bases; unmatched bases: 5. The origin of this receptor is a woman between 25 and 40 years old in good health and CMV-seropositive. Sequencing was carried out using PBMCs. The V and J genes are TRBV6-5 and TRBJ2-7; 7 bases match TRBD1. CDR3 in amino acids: CASSYSRTGYYEQYF. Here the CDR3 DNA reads TGTGCCAGCAGTTACTCGAGGACAGGATACTACGAGCAGTACTTC.